The 22 T cell receptor beta chains given below trace back to one sample, sequenced in a study of T cells after yellow fever vaccination. TCRdb used MiXCR to reprocess the 5' RACE reads, holding one entry per CDR3 protein. The sample lists 500,000 to 650,000 distinct CDR3 sequences; about a sixth were seen once. The sequences come from PBMCs, collected 5 days after the first yellow fever vaccination. All receptors derive from a man aged 18 to 30 who received the YFV17D yellow fever vaccine.

This clonotype was counted between two and nine times. The V call is TRBV19, the J call TRBJ2-5; 7 bases fit TRBD1. The V gene end was trimmed by 4 bases and the J gene end by 1 base; junction bases not matched to a gene: 3. Looked up from germline, CDR1 is LNHDA and CDR2 is SQIVND (reference sequence). This CDR3 is 14 amino acids long. As DNA, the CDR3 is TGTGCCAGTAGTAGGGACAGCTTCCAAGAGACCCAGTACTTC. As protein: CASSRDSFQETQYF. The full variable domain, in which reference TRBV19 and TRBJ2-5 provide the parts outside the CDR3, is DGGITQSPKYLFRKEGQNVTLSCEQNLNHDAMYWYRQDPGQGLRLIYYSQIVNDFQKGDIAEGYSVSREKKESFPLTVTSAQKNPTAFYLCASSRDSFQETQYFGPGTRLLVL.

This chain links TRBV6-1 with TRBJ2-1; 7 nucleotides align to TRBD2. Germline values: CDR1 MNHNS, CDR2 SASEGT. Germline trimming cut 5 bases from V and 9 bases from J; bases unmatched to any gene: 19. This CDR3 has 17 residues. CDR3 DNA: TGTGCCAGCAGTAAGGACTCACGAGCGGGGCCGACAGTTGAGCAGTTCTTC. It is translated as CASSKDSRAGPTVEQFF.

The sample holds many counts of this clonotype. The V call is TRBV7-2, the J call TRBJ2-7; D is unclear. This CDR3 has 15 residues. Germline loops: CDR1 SGHTA, CDR2 FQGNSA. The V gene lost 5 bases and the J gene lost 3 bases, with 17 bases spanning the gap. The CDR3 region has the DNA TGTGCCAGCAGCCGCGACTCGGTAGTCCTCTACGAGCAGTACTTC. Translating gives CASSRDSVVLYEQYF. Drawing the rest from reference TRBV7-2 and TRBJ2-7, the complete variable domain is GAGVSQSPSNKVTEKGKDVELRCDPISGHTALYWYRQSLGQGLEFLIYFQGNSAPDKSGLPSDRFSAERTGGSVSTLTIQRTQQEDSAVYLCASSRDSVVLYEQYFGPGTRLTVT.

The chain is built from TRBV7-2 and TRBJ1-1, with a possible D match to TRBD1 (6 bases). The CDR3 loop spans 16 amino acids. The germline V and J ends were trimmed by 5 bases and 7 bases, with 23 bases remaining between them. Germline V gene lookup returns CDR1 SGHTA and CDR2 FQGNSA. CDR3 residues: CASSTVETGKGREAFF. The DNA of the CDR3 is TGTGCCAGCAGCACTGTGGAAACAGGGAAAGGACGTGAAGCTTTCTTT.

Points on this clonotype: This may be a read error: a much more frequent sequence differs by one nucleotide. The CDR3 loop reads CASSKDGYEQYF. The CDR3 coding sequence is TGCGCCAGCAGCAAAGACGGCTACGAGCAGTACTTC. The V call is TRBV5-1, the J call TRBJ2-7; D gene ambiguous. The CDR3 is made up of 12 amino acids. V gave up 4 bases and J gave up 3 bases, with 8 bases separating them. Germline CDR1 and CDR2: SGHRS and YFSETQ.

This clonotype was seen more than once but under ten times. This chain joins TRBV3-1 and TRBJ2-5, with unresolved D. The CDR3 is made up of 16 amino acids. V was pared by 2 bases and J by 5 bases, with 18 bases between. Germline CDR1 and CDR2: LGHDT and YNNKEL (reference sequence). CDR3 in amino acids: CASSQSLGRGGETQYF. The DNA of the CDR3 is TGTGCCAGCAGCCAAAGTCTGGGTCGAGGTGGGGAGACCCAGTACTTC.

The chain is built from TRBV20-1 and TRBJ1-1; no definite D call. The germline V gene has CDR1 DFQATT and CDR2 SNEGSKA (reference sequence). Deletions cut 0 bases from V and 1 base from J, with 9 bases between. The CDR3 is made up of 14 amino acids. The CDR3 reads CSARDDWQNTEAFF. The CDR3 DNA sequence: TGCAGTGCTAGAGATGATTGGCAGAACACTGAAGCTTTCTTT.

This clonotype was detected only a few times. The rearrangement uses TRBV4-2 and TRBJ2-7; the D call may be TRBD1 or TRBD2 (5 bases each). Trimming stripped 1 base from V and 4 bases from J, with 8 bases between. Germline values: CDR1 LGHNA, CDR2 YNFKEQ. The CDR3 is 13 amino acids. The CDR3 DNA reads as TGTGCCAGCAGCCAAGTGGGACCGTACGAGCAGTACTTC. Translation: CASSQVGPYEQYF.

A few counts support this clonotype. V is TRBV5-1 and J is TRBJ2-7; TRBD2 matches at 7 bases. The V segment lost 4 bases and the J segment 6 bases; nucleotides outside the gene matches: 7. Per germline, CDR1 SGHRS and CDR2 YFSETQ. The CDR3 is made up of 13 amino acids. CDR3 sequence: CASSRSGDGEQYF. CDR3 in DNA: TGCGCCAGCAGCCGGAGCGGGGATGGCGAGCAGTACTTC.

The rearrangement uses TRBV24-1 and TRBJ2-3; D uncertain. Trimming cost V 7 bases and J 1 base, with 8 bases left between them. The germline V gene has CDR1 KGHDR and CDR2 SFDVKD. The CDR3 extends over 13 amino acids. The CDR3 loop reads CATRTGGTDTQYF. The CDR3 bases are TGTGCCACCAGGACCGGCGGCACAGATACGCAGTATTTT.

The table lists this clonotype with a few counts. The chain has TRBV7-8 and TRBJ2-7, with 8 positions matching TRBD1. Looked up from germline, CDR1 is SGHVS and CDR2 is FQNEAQ. V gave up 6 bases and J gave up 4 bases; unmatched junction bases: 8. The length of the CDR3 is 14 residues. The CDR3 loop reads CASRRDRSGYEQYF. The DNA for the CDR3 is TGTGCCAGCAGACGGGACAGGTCCGGTTACGAGCAGTACTTC.

In nucleotides, the CDR3 is TGTGCCAGCAGCGTAGTTGGCAATCAGCCCCAGCATTTT. Amino acid sequence: CASSVVGNQPQHF. The chain links TRBV9 to TRBJ1-5, with D uncertain. Trimming pared 0 bases from V and 2 bases from J, leaving 3 bases between. The CDR3 is made up of 13 amino acids. Germline V gene sequence: CDR1 SGDLS, CDR2 YYNGEE.

The CDR3 loop is CASCSRDWLRGWRQPQHF. The DNA for the CDR3 is TGTGCCAGCTGTTCCCGAGATTGGTTAAGGGGATGGAGGCAGCCCCAGCATTTT. V and J are TRBV6-2 or TRBV6-3 and TRBJ1-5; tentatively, D is TRBD1 (5 bases). CDR3 size: 18 residues. Germline CDR1 is MNHEY and CDR2 is SVGEGT. Deletions cut 8 bases from V and 7 bases from J, with 30 bases between.

The chain has TRBV9 and TRBJ2-1; 12 positions agree with TRBD2. The CDR3 consists of 16 residues. After removal of 3 bases from V and 9 bases from J, the junction contained 10 bases not matched to a gene. Germline V gene data show CDR1 as SGDLS and CDR2 as YYNGEE. The DNA of the CDR3 is TGTGCCAGCAGCGCCACAGGACTAGCGGGGAGGGGTGAGCAGTTCTTC. Translation: CASSATGLAGRGEQFF.

The genes are TRBV4-1 and TRBJ2-2, with 9 bases identical to TRBD1. Germline CDR1 MGHRA, CDR2 YSYEKL. The CDR3 runs 16 residues. V shed 5 bases and J 7 bases; nucleotides not matched to a gene: 11. The DNA of the CDR3 is TGCGCCAGCAGCGGGCCGGGACAGGGCTACGGCGGGGAGCTGTTTTTT. Its protein product is CASSGPGQGYGGELFF.

This rearrangement joins TRBV7-9 to TRBJ2-2, with D tentatively TRBD1 (6 bases). The V and J ends lost 2 bases and 0 bases respectively, with 13 bases between them. The CDR3 is 17 residues long. CDR1 is SEHNR and CDR2 is FQNEAQ in the germline V gene (reference sequence). As DNA, the CDR3 is TGTGCCAGCAGCTTACCACGGGACACCCCGAACACCGGGGAGCTGTTTTTT. Protein sequence: CASSLPRDTPNTGELFF.

The chain uses TRBV7-2 and TRBJ2-1, with D perhaps TRBD1 or TRBD2 (5 bases each). V dropped 5 bases and J dropped 6 bases, with 14 bases sitting between them. Germline V gene sequence: CDR1 SGHTA, CDR2 FQGNSA. This CDR3 has 14 amino acids. Here the CDR3 DNA reads TGTGCCAGCAGCGAGGGGCCTTACAGCAATGAGCAGTTCTTC. Its translation: CASSEGPYSNEQFF.

The chain recombines TRBV6-1 with TRBJ2-7; D is perhaps TRBD2 (7 bases). V lost 1 base to trimming and J lost 9 bases, with 16 bases between them. The CDR3 has 14 amino acids. Germline CDR1 MNHNS, CDR2 SASEGT. The CDR3 is CASSEGGGKAGQYF. In DNA form, the CDR3 reads TGTGCCAGCAGTGAAGGCGGGGGCAAGGCGGGGCAGTACTTC.

The chain carries TRBV6-2 or TRBV6-3 and TRBJ1-2; D possibly corresponds to TRBD1 (5 bases). Trimming took 11 bases from V and 4 from J, leaving 32 bases between them. Germline CDR1 and CDR2: MNHEY and SVGEGT. The CDR3 loop spans 18 amino acids. For the CDR3, the DNA is TGTGCCGTCGAAGGCCCCCTCCCCTACTCCGGAGGGGTCTATGGCTACACCTTC. It codes for CAVEGPLPYSGGVYGYTF.

The J gene is TRBJ1-2, the V gene TRBV6-2 or TRBV6-3; a possible D gene is TRBD1 (5 bases). The CDR3 covers 15 residues. The germline gives CDR1 MNHEY, CDR2 SVGEGT. Trimming stripped 0 bases from V and 4 bases from J, with 12 bases between. The CDR3 sequence: CASSYSQAGTYGYTF. CDR3 DNA sequence: TGTGCCAGCAGTTACTCCCAGGCGGGGACCTATGGCTACACCTTC.

The rearrangement links TRBV7-8 to TRBJ2-5; D may match TRBD1 or TRBD2 (6 bases each). Trimming took 1 base from V and 0 from J, leaving 21 bases between them. Germline V CDR1 and CDR2: SGHVS, FQNEAQ. The CDR3 sequence is 19 residues long. CDR3 coding DNA: TGTGCCAGCAGCTTAGGATCAGGGGACTTCAAACACTACCAAGAGACCCAGTACTTC. Translated, it gives CASSLGSGDFKHYQETQYF.

This clonotype was detected ten times or more. The chain carries TRBV5-1 and TRBJ2-2; D gene unclear. Germline CDR1 SGHRS, CDR2 YFSETQ. The CDR3 is 14 residues long. V gave up 2 bases and J gave up 2 bases, with 7 bases separating them. The CDR3: CASSFIPNTGELFF. CDR3 DNA sequence: TGCGCCAGCAGCTTCATCCCTAACACCGGGGAGCTGTTTTTT.